This T cell receptor (beta chain) originates from a study of cytomegalovirus exposure and HLA in healthy donors. Generated by immunoSEQ multiplex PCR, the TCRdb table keeps only in-frame clones and is missing some. The sample consists of some 290,000 clones, approximately 86% of them appearing once. This CDR3 spans 12 amino acids. Trimming took 4 bases from V and 2 from J, leaving 8 bases between them. Germline V gives CDR1 SQVTM, CDR2 ANQGSEA. The sequence was collected from a man between 25 and 39 years old in good health and CMV-seronegative. V is TRBV29-1 and J is TRBJ1-2; a weak D match, TRBD1 (6 bases). Sample: PBMCs. In nucleotides, the CDR3 is TGCAGCGTTGCCGGGACAAACTATGGCTACACCTTC. Encoded protein: CSVAGTNYGYTF.